These T cell receptor beta chains were read from a single sample in a study of shared clonotypes between healthy human individuals. The protocol was immunoSEQ multiplex PCR, while the TCRdb copy is restricted to in-frame clones and leaves out a portion. The top ten hold around 2% of the sample, which has 550,000 to 700,000 clones, roughly 73% seen once. Sequencing was done on a sample of memory CD4+ T cells sorted from blood. Source of these receptors: a woman in her thirties in good health. The CDR3 runs from the conserved cysteine through the conserved F or W. A D gene is named only where the DNA matches it firmly. Rows give clone size only sometimes, using once, few, many, or a class for an expanded clone.

d_gene: TRBD1; v_gene: TRBV27; abundance: .; j_gene: TRBJ1-5; CDR3aa: CASRTGIGNQPQHF; CDR3nt: TGTGCCAGCAGGACAGGGATCGGCAATCAGCCCCAGCATTTT
d_gene: TRBD1; v_gene: TRBV6-5; abundance: once; j_gene: TRBJ1-4; CDR3aa: CASSSDRGLGEKLFF; CDR3nt: TGTGCCAGCAGTTCGGACAGGGGGTTAGGAGAAAAACTGTTTTTT
d_gene: .; v_gene: TRBV27; abundance: .; j_gene: TRBJ1-2; CDR3aa: CASSSHGGRRNYGYTF; CDR3nt: TGTGCCAGCAGTTCCCATGGGGGGAGAAGGAACTATGGCTACACCTTC
d_gene: .; v_gene: TRBV7-9; abundance: once; j_gene: TRBJ1-2; CDR3aa: CASSLGGAFYGYTF; CDR3nt: TGTGCCAGCAGCTTAGGGGGGGCATTCTATGGCTACACCTTC
d_gene: TRBD1; v_gene: TRBV15; abundance: few; j_gene: TRBJ1-2; CDR3aa: CATSRGTGDDYGYTF; CDR3nt: TGTGCCACCAGCAGGGGGACAGGGGATGACTATGGCTACACCTTC
d_gene: .; v_gene: TRBV7-9; abundance: .; j_gene: TRBJ2-5; CDR3aa: CASNPGLAVGTQYF; CDR3nt: TGTGCCAGCAACCCGGGACTCGCCGTAGGGACCCAGTACTTC
d_gene: .; v_gene: TRBV4-1; abundance: .; j_gene: TRBJ2-1; CDR3aa: CASRLRGAGEQFF; CDR3nt: TGCGCCAGCAGACTCAGGGGGGCCGGTGAGCAGTTCTTC
d_gene: .; v_gene: TRBV5-1; abundance: once; j_gene: TRBJ2-1; CDR3aa: CASSLAGRGSYNEQFF; CDR3nt: TGCGCCAGCAGCTTGGCCGGGCGGGGCTCCTACAATGAGCAGTTCTTC
d_gene: TRBD2; v_gene: TRBV19; abundance: .; j_gene: TRBJ2-1; CDR3aa: CASRKREGYNEQFF; CDR3nt: TGTGCCAGTAGGAAGCGGGAAGGGTACAATGAGCAGTTCTTC
d_gene: .; v_gene: TRBV18; abundance: .; j_gene: TRBJ1-1; CDR3aa: CASSPLSDTEAFF; CDR3nt: TGTGCCAGCTCACCACTTTCGGACACTGAAGCTTTCTTT
d_gene: .; v_gene: TRBV25-1; abundance: few; j_gene: TRBJ2-7; CDR3aa: CASSESGSSYEQYF; CDR3nt: TGTGCCAGCAGTGAATCGGGCTCCTCCTACGAGCAGTACTTC
d_gene: .; v_gene: TRBV27; abundance: .; j_gene: TRBJ2-2; CDR3aa: CASSQVPRVNTGELFF; CDR3nt: TGTGCCAGCAGCCAAGTACCGAGGGTGAACACCGGGGAGCTGTTTTTT
d_gene: TRBD1; v_gene: TRBV4-2; abundance: many; j_gene: TRBJ1-1; CDR3aa: CASSDKSRDRFKAFF; CDR3nt: TGTGCCAGCAGCGATAAAAGCCGGGACAGATTCAAAGCTTTCTTT
d_gene: TRBD1; v_gene: TRBV29-1; abundance: .; j_gene: TRBJ2-7; CDR3aa: CSAWDRDGGEQYF; CDR3nt: TGCAGCGCATGGGACAGGGACGGGGGCGAGCAGTACTTC
d_gene: TRBD2; v_gene: TRBV9; abundance: .; j_gene: TRBJ2-1; CDR3aa: CASSVEWRERSYNEQFF; CDR3nt: TGTGCCAGCAGCGTAGAGTGGCGGGAGCGCTCCTACAATGAGCAGTTCTTC
d_gene: .; v_gene: TRBV7-9; abundance: few; j_gene: TRBJ1-3; CDR3aa: CASLGASGNTIYF; CDR3nt: TGTGCCAGCCTGGGGGCATCTGGAAACACCATATATTTT
d_gene: .; v_gene: TRBV7-9; abundance: .; j_gene: TRBJ1-1; CDR3aa: CASSFFGDRPEAFF; CDR3nt: TGTGCCAGCAGCTTTTTCGGTGACAGGCCAGAAGCTTTCTTT
d_gene: .; v_gene: TRBV30; abundance: few; j_gene: TRBJ2-2; CDR3aa: CAWSVLSNTGELFF; CDR3nt: TGTGCCTGGAGTGTATTGTCAAACACCGGGGAGCTGTTTTTT
d_gene: .; v_gene: TRBV28; abundance: .; j_gene: TRBJ2-7; CDR3aa: CASSLLGKLYEQYF; CDR3nt: TGTGCCAGCAGTTTACTAGGGAAGCTTTACGAGCAGTACTTC
d_gene: .; v_gene: TRBV18; abundance: .; j_gene: TRBJ1-1; CDR3aa: CASSPGQAALDTEAFF; CDR3nt: TGTGCCAGCTCACCAGGGCAGGCAGCATTGGACACTGAAGCTTTCTTT
d_gene: TRBD1; v_gene: TRBV28; abundance: .; j_gene: TRBJ2-1; CDR3aa: CASSASKDRAYEQFF; CDR3nt: TGTGCCAGCAGTGCTTCCAAGGACAGGGCATATGAGCAGTTCTTC
d_gene: .; v_gene: TRBV28; abundance: .; j_gene: TRBJ2-6; CDR3aa: CASSAYPGPRGLGANVLTF; CDR3nt: TGTGCCAGCAGTGCCTACCCGGGCCCACGGGGATTAGGGGCCAACGTCCTGACTTTC
d_gene: TRBD2; v_gene: TRBV27; abundance: .; j_gene: TRBJ2-1; CDR3aa: CASSSGGTRVNEQFF; CDR3nt: TGTGCCAGCAGTTCCGGAGGGACTAGAGTAAATGAGCAGTTCTTC
d_gene: .; v_gene: TRBV5-4; abundance: many; j_gene: TRBJ1-1; CDR3aa: CASSLGTERTEAFF; CDR3nt: TGTGCCAGCAGCTTGGGGACTGAAAGGACTGAAGCTTTCTTT
d_gene: .; v_gene: TRBV19; abundance: once; j_gene: TRBJ1-2; CDR3aa: CASTATGSYGYTF; CDR3nt: TGTGCCAGTACCGCGACTGGATCCTATGGCTACACCTTC
d_gene: .; v_gene: TRBV20-1; abundance: .; j_gene: TRBJ2-1; CDR3aa: CSAIMGQKQFF; CDR3nt: TGCAGTGCTATTATGGGCCAGAAGCAGTTCTTC
d_gene: .; v_gene: TRBV2; abundance: .; j_gene: TRBJ2-5; CDR3aa: CASTGEETQYF; CDR3nt: TGTGCCAGCACGGGGGAGGAGACCCAGTACTTC
d_gene: TRBD1; v_gene: TRBV5-1; abundance: few; j_gene: TRBJ1-4; CDR3aa: CASSLAGTGIF; CDR3nt: TGCGCCAGCAGCTTGGCCGGGACAGGAATTTTT
d_gene: .; v_gene: TRBV30; abundance: .; j_gene: TRBJ1-1; CDR3aa: CAWSGKDLNTEAFF; CDR3nt: TGTGCCTGGAGTGGGAAGGATTTGAACACTGAAGCTTTCTTT
d_gene: .; v_gene: TRBV5-6; abundance: .; j_gene: TRBJ1-5; CDR3aa: CASSLYQGSNQPQHF; CDR3nt: TGTGCCAGCAGCTTGTACCAGGGCAGCAATCAGCCCCAGCATTTT
d_gene: TRBD2; v_gene: TRBV18; abundance: .; j_gene: TRBJ2-7; CDR3aa: CASSPELSGVGTSGSYEQYF; CDR3nt: TGTGCCAGCTCACCAGAGCTGTCGGGGGTCGGGACTAGCGGCTCCTACGAGCAGTACTTC
d_gene: TRBD1; v_gene: TRBV5-4; abundance: .; j_gene: TRBJ1-5; CDR3aa: CASSLQGEQPQHF; CDR3nt: TGTGCCAGCAGCTTACAGGGGGAACAGCCCCAGCATTTT
d_gene: .; v_gene: TRBV5-1; abundance: few; j_gene: TRBJ1-1; CDR3aa: CASSPWGTENTEAFF; CDR3nt: TGCGCCAGCAGCCCGTGGGGTACTGAGAACACTGAAGCTTTCTTT
d_gene: .; v_gene: TRBV7-2; abundance: .; j_gene: TRBJ1-2; CDR3aa: CASSLDTGHYGYTF; CDR3nt: TGTGCCAGCAGCCTGGACACCGGGCACTATGGCTACACCTTC
d_gene: TRBD1; v_gene: TRBV19; abundance: .; j_gene: TRBJ1-5; CDR3aa: CASSSRGRGQNQPQHF; CDR3nt: TGTGCCAGTAGCTCGAGAGGGAGGGGACAGAATCAGCCCCAGCATTTT
d_gene: TRBD2; v_gene: TRBV5-1; abundance: .; j_gene: TRBJ2-7; CDR3aa: CASSLGTSIPYEQYF; CDR3nt: TGCGCCAGCAGCTTAGGGACTAGTATCCCCTACGAGCAGTACTTC